These T cell receptor beta chains were read from a single sample in a study of OX40 agonist ivuxolimab in advanced cancers. Method: immunoSEQ multiplex PCR; TCRdb's copy keeps in-frame clones and lacks some. The sample holds around 76,000 clones, 85% to 95% seen once. The sequencing here drew on CD4+ or CD8+ T cells sorted from blood, taken in a trial of the OX40 agonist ivuxolimab. All receptors derive from an adult with an advanced solid tumor such as melanoma, head and neck, liver or kidney cancer. CDR3s include the opening cysteine and the closing phenylalanine or tryptophan. Fields, in order: V gene, J gene, D gene, clone size, CDR3 DNA, CDR3 protein. The D gene is left open where the match is weak. The size field is filled for only some rows; it gives once, few, many or a size class.

V: TRBV6-1
J: TRBJ1-2
D: .
size: .
DNA: TGTGCCAGCAGTGAATCAGGGAGGGGTTATGGCTACACCTTC
CDR3: CASSESGRGYGYTF

V: TRBV6-1
J: TRBJ1-2
D: .
size: .
DNA: TGTGCCAGCAGTGAAAGTGCGACAGCCAACTATGGCTACACCTTC
CDR3: CASSESATANYGYTF

V: TRBV4-3
J: TRBJ2-1
D: .
size: .
DNA: TGCGCCAGCAGCCAATTAAGAGACTCCCCCTACAATGAGCAGTTCTTC
CDR3: CASSQLRDSPYNEQFF

V: TRBV5-4
J: TRBJ1-5
D: .
size: .
DNA: TGTGCCAGCAGCCCCTACCCCAATCAGCCCCAGCATTTT
CDR3: CASSPYPNQPQHF

V: TRBV9
J: TRBJ1-3
D: .
size: .
DNA: TGTGCCAGCAGCGTAGCTGAAGAGGGAAACACCATATATTTT
CDR3: CASSVAEEGNTIYF

V: TRBV13
J: TRBJ2-2
D: .
size: .
DNA: TGTGCCAGCAGCTCCGGGGACTCCAGCGCCTTTTGGAACACCGGGGAGCTGTTTTTT
CDR3: CASSSGDSSAFWNTGELFF

V: TRBV7-9
J: TRBJ2-7
D: TRBD1
size: .
DNA: TGTGCCAGCAGCTTAGAAGGGGGCATCTACGAGCAGTACTTC
CDR3: CASSLEGGIYEQYF

V: TRBV6-5
J: TRBJ2-7
D: .
size: .
DNA: TGTGCCAGCAGTCTGGACTGGGGGCCCTACGAGCAGTACTTC
CDR3: CASSLDWGPYEQYF

V: TRBV27
J: TRBJ2-3
D: .
size: .
DNA: TGTGCCAGCAGTTCGGACCCCCGGGGTCCAGATACGCAGTATTTT
CDR3: CASSSDPRGPDTQYF

V: TRBV13
J: TRBJ2-5
D: .
size: .
DNA: TGTGCCAGCAGCCAGACGGCAGGGGAGACCCAGTACTTC
CDR3: CASSQTAGETQYF

V: TRBV18
J: TRBJ1-3
D: .
size: .
DNA: TGTGCCAGCTCTGGAAACACCATATATTTT
CDR3: CASSGNTIYF

V: TRBV29-1
J: TRBJ2-1
D: .
size: .
DNA: TGCAGCGTTGCGGGGAAACTAGCAGGCCTCTACAATGAGCAGTTCTTC
CDR3: CSVAGKLAGLYNEQFF

V: TRBV9
J: TRBJ1-1
D: .
size: .
DNA: TGTGCCAGCAGCGCCCCCGGGACTTTGACTGAAGCTTTCTTT
CDR3: CASSAPGTLTEAFF

V: TRBV19
J: TRBJ1-1
D: .
size: .
DNA: TGTGCCAGTAGTCCTCGTTTGGGGGGCACTGAAGCTTTCTTT
CDR3: CASSPRLGGTEAFF

V: TRBV6-5
J: TRBJ2-3
D: .
size: .
DNA: TGTGCCAGCAGTTACTCTGGGGACCGAACAGATACGCAGTATTTT
CDR3: CASSYSGDRTDTQYF

V: TRBV29-1
J: TRBJ2-5
D: .
size: .
DNA: TGCAGCGTGGGTAAGGGGGACCAAGAGACCCAGTACTTC
CDR3: CSVGKGDQETQYF

V: TRBV4-3
J: TRBJ2-2
D: .
size: .
DNA: TGCGCCAGCAGCCAAGTTCTGGGGGGCGCTAACACCGGGGAGCTGTTTTTT
CDR3: CASSQVLGGANTGELFF

V: TRBV27
J: TRBJ1-3
D: TRBD1
size: .
DNA: TGTGCCAGCACCTGGGGCAGGGGGCCCTTCTCTGGAAACACCATATATTTT
CDR3: CASTWGRGPFSGNTIYF

V: TRBV6-1
J: TRBJ2-1
D: .
size: .
DNA: TGTGCCAGCAGTGACGGATACCCCTCCTACAATGAGCAGTTCTTC
CDR3: CASSDGYPSYNEQFF

V: TRBV9
J: TRBJ2-3
D: TRBD2
size: .
DNA: TGTGCCAGCAGCGCCGGACTAGCGGGATATACAGATACGCAGTATTTT
CDR3: CASSAGLAGYTDTQYF

V: TRBV10-3
J: TRBJ2-7
D: .
size: .
DNA: TGTGCCATCAGTGAGGGGCGGGAATACGAGCAGTACTTC
CDR3: CAISEGREYEQYF

V: TRBV4-2
J: TRBJ2-7
D: TRBD2
size: .
DNA: TGTGCCAGCAGCCAAGAGGAGGCGGGAGCCTACGAGCAGTACTTC
CDR3: CASSQEEAGAYEQYF

V: TRBV30
J: TRBJ1-1
D: TRBD1
size: .
DNA: TGTGCCTGGCGAGACAGGGGTGGGACTGAAGCTTTCTTT
CDR3: CAWRDRGGTEAFF

V: TRBV7-2
J: TRBJ2-1
D: .
size: .
DNA: TGTGCCAGCAGCTCTTGGACAGACAGCTCCTACAATGAGCAGTTCTTC
CDR3: CASSSWTDSSYNEQFF

V: TRBV7-2
J: TRBJ2-7
D: TRBD1
size: .
DNA: TGTGCCAGCAGCTCATCCCGGGACAGGGGTTACGAGCAGTACTTC
CDR3: CASSSSRDRGYEQYF

V: TRBV6-1
J: TRBJ2-3
D: .
size: .
DNA: TGTGCCAGCAGAACAGGCCTAACAGATACGCAGTATTTT
CDR3: CASRTGLTDTQYF

V: TRBV5-6
J: TRBJ1-6
D: .
size: .
DNA: TGTGCCAGCAGCTTGGCCCGGGAGAATAATTCACCCCTCCACTTT
CDR3: CASSLARENNSPLHF

V: TRBV19
J: TRBJ2-2
D: .
size: .
DNA: TGTGCCAGTATTTCTTTCACCGGGGAGCTGTTTTTT
CDR3: CASISFTGELFF

V: TRBV14
J: TRBJ2-7
D: TRBD1
size: .
DNA: TGTGCCAGCAGCCACCCGGGACAGGGAATCTACGAGCAGTACTTC
CDR3: CASSHPGQGIYEQYF

V: TRBV5-6
J: TRBJ2-7
D: .
size: .
DNA: TGTGCCAGCAGCCAGGCAGTCCTCACCTACGAGCAGTACTTC
CDR3: CASSQAVLTYEQYF

V: TRBV27
J: TRBJ1-1
D: .
size: .
DNA: TGTGCCAGCAGTTCGTTGGGCGGGGGGGAAGCTTTCTTT
CDR3: CASSSLGGGEAFF

V: TRBV14
J: TRBJ2-7
D: .
size: once
DNA: TGTGCCAGCAGCCGGGACTCAACCTACGAGCAGTACTTC
CDR3: CASSRDSTYEQYF

V: TRBV7-2
J: TRBJ2-5
D: TRBD1
size: .
DNA: TGTGCCAGCAGCACCCGACAGGGCCTCGGGGAGACCCAGTACTTC
CDR3: CASSTRQGLGETQYF

V: TRBV27
J: TRBJ2-7
D: TRBD1
size: .
DNA: TGTGCCAGCAGTCCGTCCCGGGACAGGGTTCCCCTTTCCTACGAGCAGTACTTC
CDR3: CASSPSRDRVPLSYEQYF

V: TRBV19
J: TRBJ1-5
D: .
size: .
DNA: TGTGCCAGTAGTATCCAGGGTTATAGCAATCAGCCCCAGCATTTT
CDR3: CASSIQGYSNQPQHF

V: TRBV9
J: TRBJ2-7
D: TRBD2
size: once
DNA: TGTGCCAGCAGCGTAGGGGGACTAGTGGTGTACGAGCAGTACTTC
CDR3: CASSVGGLVVYEQYF

V: TRBV4-1
J: TRBJ2-3
D: .
size: .
DNA: TGCGCCAGCAGCCAAGATCAACAGGCAACAGATACGCAGTATTTT
CDR3: CASSQDQQATDTQYF

V: TRBV7-9
J: TRBJ1-5
D: .
size: .
DNA: TGTGCCAGCAGCCCACCGGGCAATCAGCCCCAGCATTTT
CDR3: CASSPPGNQPQHF

V: TRBV28
J: TRBJ1-5
D: .
size: .
DNA: TGTGCCAGCAGTTACAATCAGCCCCAGCATTTT
CDR3: CASSYNQPQHF

V: TRBV5-5
J: TRBJ2-7
D: .
size: .
DNA: TGTGCCAGCAGCTTGTACAGCTACGAGCAGTACTTC
CDR3: CASSLYSYEQYF

V: TRBV18
J: TRBJ2-5
D: .
size: .
DNA: TGTGCCAGCTCGCCCCTCAAACCGGAGACCCAGTACTTC
CDR3: CASSPLKPETQYF

V: TRBV4-1
J: TRBJ1-1
D: .
size: .
DNA: TGCGCCAGCAGCCAAACAAGCTACACTGAAGCTTTCTTT
CDR3: CASSQTSYTEAFF

V: TRBV4-3
J: TRBJ2-7
D: .
size: .
DNA: TGCGCCAGCAGCCAAGTGGGGGAGTCCTACGAGCAGTACTTC
CDR3: CASSQVGESYEQYF

V: TRBV27
J: TRBJ2-5
D: TRBD2
size: .
DNA: TGTGCCAGCAGTTGGGTAGCGGGGGCCCAAGAGACCCAGTACTTC
CDR3: CASSWVAGAQETQYF

V: TRBV19
J: TRBJ1-1
D: .
size: .
DNA: TGTGCCAGTAGTATGGACCGGGACACCGACATGAACACTGAAGCTTTCTTT
CDR3: CASSMDRDTDMNTEAFF

V: TRBV18
J: TRBJ2-7
D: .
size: .
DNA: TGTGCCAGCTCACCTGAGGTCTACGAGCAGTACTTC
CDR3: CASSPEVYEQYF

V: TRBV7-2
J: TRBJ1-5
D: TRBD1
size: .
DNA: TGTGCCAGCAGCTCGGAGACAGGGGTCAATCAGCCCCAGCATTTT
CDR3: CASSSETGVNQPQHF

V: TRBV2
J: TRBJ2-6
D: .
size: .
DNA: TGTGCCAGCAGTGTTCCCACTGGGGCCAACGTCCTGACTTTC
CDR3: CASSVPTGANVLTF

V: TRBV7-9
J: TRBJ1-6
D: .
size: once
DNA: TGTGCCAGCAGCTTAGCGGGGTCACCCCTCCACTTT
CDR3: CASSLAGSPLHF

V: TRBV27
J: TRBJ2-2
D: .
size: .
DNA: TGTGCCAGCAGTTTAGAGGGGACGAACACCGGGGAGCTGTTTTTT
CDR3: CASSLEGTNTGELFF